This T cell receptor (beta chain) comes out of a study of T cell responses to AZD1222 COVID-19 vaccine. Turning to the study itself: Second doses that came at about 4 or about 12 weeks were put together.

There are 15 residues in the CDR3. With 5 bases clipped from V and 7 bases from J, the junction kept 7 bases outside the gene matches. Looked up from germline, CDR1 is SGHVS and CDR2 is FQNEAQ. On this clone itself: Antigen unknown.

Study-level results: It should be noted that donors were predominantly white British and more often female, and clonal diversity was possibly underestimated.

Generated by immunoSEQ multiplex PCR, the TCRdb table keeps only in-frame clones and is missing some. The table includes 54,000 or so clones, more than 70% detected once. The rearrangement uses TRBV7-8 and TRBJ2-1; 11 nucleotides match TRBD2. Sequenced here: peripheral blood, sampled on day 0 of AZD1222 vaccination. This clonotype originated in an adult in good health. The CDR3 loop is CASSPSGRFRNEQFF. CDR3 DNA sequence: TGTGCCAGCAGCCCTAGCGGGAGGTTTCGGAATGAGCAGTTCTTC.